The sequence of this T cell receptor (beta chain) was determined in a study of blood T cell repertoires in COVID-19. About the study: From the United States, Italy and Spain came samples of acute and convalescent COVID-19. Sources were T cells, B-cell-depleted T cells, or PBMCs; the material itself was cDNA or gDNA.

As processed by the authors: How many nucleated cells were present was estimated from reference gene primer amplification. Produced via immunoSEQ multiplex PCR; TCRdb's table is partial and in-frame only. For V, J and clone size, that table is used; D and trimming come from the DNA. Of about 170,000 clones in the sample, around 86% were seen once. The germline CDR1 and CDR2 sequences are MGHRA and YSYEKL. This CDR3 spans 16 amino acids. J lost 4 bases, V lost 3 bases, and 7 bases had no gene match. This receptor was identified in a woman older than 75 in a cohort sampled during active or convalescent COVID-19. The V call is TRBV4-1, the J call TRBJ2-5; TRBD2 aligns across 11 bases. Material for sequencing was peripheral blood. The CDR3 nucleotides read TGCGCCAGCAGCCAGATACTAGCGGGAGCTTCAGAGACCCAGTACTTC. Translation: CASSQILAGASETQYF.